This T cell receptor beta chain came from a study of blood T cell repertoires in COVID-19. Study at large: Both acute and convalescent COVID-19 samples were obtained from the United States, Italy and Spain. Nucleic acid was either cDNA or gDNA, and it came from T cells, B-cell-depleted T cells, or PBMCs.

CDR1 and CDR2 from the germline V gene are LNHDA and SQIVND (reference sequence). V shed 5 bases and J 6 bases; nucleotides not matched to a gene: 12. The CDR3 loop spans 17 amino acids. Repertoires were generated with immunoSEQ multiplex PCR, while TCRdb's copy carries only in-frame clones and drops some. Of about 240,000 clones in the sample, about nine tenths were seen once. The chain is built from TRBV19 and TRBJ2-2; TRBD1 matches 10 bases. The sample taken for sequencing was peripheral blood. The clonotype originates from a man between 60 and 75 years old who had recovered from COVID-19. Here the CDR3 reads CASSVGPGQGMSGELFF. In nucleotides, the CDR3 is TGTGCCAGTAGTGTAGGTCCGGGACAGGGGATGTCCGGGGAGCTGTTTTTT.